This T cell receptor (beta chain) comes out of a study of memory CD4+ T cells and cytomegalovirus serostatus. The sort gate was single viable CD3+CD4+CD8-CD45RO+ cells for memory CD4+ T cells. The protocol was immunoSEQ multiplex PCR, while the TCRdb copy is restricted to in-frame clones and leaves out a portion. The sample contains under 55,000 clones, around 83% of which appear only once. Sequencing was carried out using memory CD4+ T cells from blood. The sequence was collected from an adult in good health and CMV-seropositive.

CDR3 bases: TGTGCCAGCAGCCGGGGAGGGGTACTGAACACTGAAGCTTTCTTT. Translation gives CASSRGGVLNTEAFF. The rearrangement links TRBV7-9 to TRBJ1-1, with D possibly matching TRBD1 (5 bases). This CDR3 is built from 15 residues. Germline V gene sequence: CDR1 SEHNR, CDR2 FQNEAQ (reference sequence). Trimming shortened V by 5 bases and J by 0 bases, and 13 bases separated the two germline ends.